Shown below are 27 T cell receptor beta chains from a single sample sequenced in a study of CD8+CD57+ T cells in acquired aplastic anemia. Template material for TCR beta VDJ and CDR3 profiling consisted of genomic DNA. TCRdb reanalysed the reads using MiXCR and keeps one entry per CDR3 protein. The data hold over 100,000 distinct CDR3 sequences, with around 41% observed a single time. The sample comprised sorted CD4+, CD8+, or CD8+CD57+ T cells (not recorded which) from PBMCs. Receptors were obtained from a human donor in good health, serving as a control.

V gene TRBV19 combines with J gene TRBJ1-1; TRBD1 is a possible D gene (6 bases). The CDR3 spans 13 residues. Germline loops: CDR1 LNHDA, CDR2 SQIVND (reference sequence). Trimming shortened V by 10 bases and J by 1 base, and 13 bases separated the two germline ends. The CDR3 DNA follows: TGTGCCACCCGAGAACAGGGGAACACTGAAGCTTTCTTT. Amino acids: CATREQGNTEAFF.

As for this clonotype: Here the CDR3 omits its conserved ending phenylalanine or tryptophan, so a read error is the likely source. The chain links TRBV7-9 to TRBJ2-6; D gene ambiguous. Trimming left V 9 bases short and J 0 bases short, with 3 bases between. Looked up from germline, CDR1 is SEHNR and CDR2 is FQNEAQ (reference sequence). There are 12 residues in the CDR3. The CDR3 reads CASTSGANVLTA. The CDR3 DNA reads as TGTGCCAGTACCTCTGGGGCCAACGTCCTGACTGCA.

This clonotype was seen ten or more times. This sequence joins TRBV7-8 and TRBJ2-7, with TRBD2 matching over 8 bases. The CDR3 spans 14 residues. V dropped 1 base and J dropped 3; count of bases not matched to a gene: 2. Germline V gene lookup returns CDR1 SGHVS and CDR2 FQNEAQ. The CDR3 spells CASSLGREVYEQYF. The CDR3 DNA reads as TGTGCCAGCAGCTTAGGGCGGGAGGTCTACGAGCAGTACTTC. Using reference TRBV7-8 and TRBJ2-7 for the parts outside the CDR3, the full variable domain is GAGVSQSPRYKVAKRGQDVALRCDPISGHVSLFWYQQALGQGPEFLTYFQNEAQLDKSGLPSDRFFAERPEGSVSTLKIQRTQQEDSAVYLCASSLGREVYEQYFGPGTRLTVT.

This clonotype was seen repeatedly, ten times or more. This chain joins TRBV5-1 and TRBJ2-3; tentatively, D is TRBD1 (5 bases). Germline loops: CDR1 SGHRS, CDR2 YFSETQ. The CDR3 runs to 15 residues. The ends were cut back, 0 bases at V and 2 bases at J, with 10 bases in the middle. The CDR3 loop is CASSLEAGNTDTQYF. CDR3 in DNA: TGCGCCAGCAGCTTGGAGGCAGGGAACACAGATACGCAGTATTTT.

The chain carries TRBV20-1 and TRBJ2-7, with D tentatively TRBD1 or TRBD2 (7 bases each). CDR1 is DFQATT and CDR2 is SNEGSKA in the germline V gene (reference sequence). CDR3 length equals 14 residues. Trimming removed 5 bases from V and 3 bases from J, with 17 bases in between. The CDR3 sequence is CSAWEGQTVYEQYF. For the CDR3, the DNA is TGCAGTGCTTGGGAGGGACAGACAGTCTACGAGCAGTACTTC.

This clonotype was seen repeatedly, ten times or more. V usage is TRBV9 and J usage is TRBJ2-2, with D perhaps TRBD1 (5 bases). V was clipped by 6 bases and J by 0 bases, with 6 bases between them. The CDR3 runs 13 residues. In germline, CDR1 is SGDLS, CDR2 YYNGEE. Here the CDR3 DNA reads TGTGCCAGCACGACAGCGAACACCGGGGAGCTGTTTTTT. Translated: CASTTANTGELFF.

Ten or more counts support this clonotype. The chain uses TRBV20-1 and TRBJ2-1; TRBD1 matches at 9 bases. Germline CDR1 is DFQATT and CDR2 is SNEGSKA (reference sequence). The CDR3 has 15 amino acids. Trimming removed 8 bases from V and 4 bases from J; junction bases left unmatched: 12. Here the CDR3 DNA reads TGCAGTTTCACCCGCCCGGGGACAGGGTACAATGAGCAGTTCTTC. It specifies CSFTRPGTGYNEQFF.

This clonotype was found many times. The rearrangement joins TRBV19 to TRBJ1-2, with D perhaps TRBD1 (5 bases). The length of the CDR3 is 15 residues. The V gene lost 4 bases and the J gene lost 3 bases, with 15 bases spanning the gap. The germline gives CDR1 LNHDA, CDR2 SQIVND (reference sequence). CDR3 in amino acids: CASSRRAGNDYGYTF. DNA of the CDR3: TGTGCCAGTAGTAGGAGAGCAGGGAACGACTATGGCTACACCTTC.

In regard to this clonotype: The junction differs from germline at one of its ends, possibly a read error. The genes are TRBV29-1 and TRBJ2-6; D may match TRBD1 or TRBD2 (5 bases each). This CDR3 region has 11 residues. CDR1 is SQVTM, CDR2 ANQGSEA, per germline. In DNA form, the CDR3 reads TGCAGCGTCAGGGTAGCGAACACTGAAGCTTTC. Translated, it gives CSVRVANTEAF.

As concerns this clonotype: This may stem from a read error, because a much larger clone lies one nucleotide away. The chain employs TRBV12-3 or TRBV12-4 and TRBJ2-1; a weak D match, TRBD2 (5 bases). The CDR3 length is 13 residues. The CDR3 DNA sequence: TGTGCCAGCAGTCGGCGGGTCTACAATGAGCAGTCCTTC. As protein: CASSRRVYNEQSF.

The V call is TRBV10-1, the J call TRBJ1-3, with D hard to call. V gave up 6 bases and J gave up 3 bases, with 21 bases separating them. The CDR3 length is 17 residues. Germline V gives CDR1 WNHNN, CDR2 SYGVQD (reference sequence). CDR3 sequence (DNA): TGCGCCAGCAGGGACCTTAGCGGAGGTTCTGGTGGAAACACCATATATTTT. Encoded protein: CASRDLSGGSGGNTIYF.

This chain joins TRBV2 and TRBJ1-3; the D is unclear. Germline CDR1 and CDR2: SNHLY and FYNNEI. Between the trimmed V and J ends, which lost 3 bases and 2 bases, there was a span of 8 bases. The CDR3 length is 14 residues. The DNA for the CDR3 is TGTGCCAGCAGTGAGAAGAAGGCTGGAAACACCATATATTTT. Its protein product is CASSEKKAGNTIYF.

The J gene is TRBJ2-1, the V gene TRBV29-1, with TRBD2 matching over 11 bases. Germline V CDR1 and CDR2: SQVTM, ANQGSEA. This CDR3 is 14 amino acids long. V lost 6 bases and J lost 9; bases outside the gene matches: 10. The CDR3 DNA follows: TGCAGCGTAATGCGACTAGCGGGAATCGGTGAGCAGTTCTTC. It is translated as CSVMRLAGIGEQFF.

The rearrangement uses TRBV2 and TRBJ2-5; TRBD2 matches 15 bases. Germline V gene data show CDR1 as SNHLY and CDR2 as FYNNEI. V trimming: 7 bases; J trimming: 5 bases; junction bases outside the gene matches: 11. CDR3 size: 17 residues. CDR3 residues: CASTRGLAGGHEETQYF. The CDR3 bases are TGTGCCAGCACCCGTGGACTAGCGGGGGGGCACGAGGAGACCCAGTACTTC.

This clonotype was counted many times. The chain couples TRBV16 to TRBJ1-2, with 7 bases aligning to TRBD1. Germline lookup yields CDR1 KGHSY and CDR2 FQNENV. After removal of 6 bases from V and 1 base from J, the junction contained 14 bases not matched to a gene. This CDR3 comprises 17 residues. The CDR3 bases are TGTGCCAGCAGTCAAACTATATTGACAGGGCTTAACTATGGCTACACCTTC. It yields the protein CASSQTILTGLNYGYTF.

The CDR3 nucleotides read TGTGCCAGTAGTACCCAGGGTGGTTCACCCCTCCACTTT. Its translation is CASSTQGGSPLHF. V gene TRBV19 combines with J gene TRBJ1-6; the D gene is possibly TRBD1 (5 bases). The CDR3 runs 13 residues. Germline CDR1 LNHDA, CDR2 SQIVND (reference sequence). V was trimmed by 4 bases and J by 9 bases, leaving 10 bases between them.

In the case of this clonotype: The conserved final phenylalanine or tryptophan is absent from the CDR3, which likely points to a read error. The V and J genes are TRBV29-1 and TRBJ2-1; D not certain. The length of the CDR3 is 11 residues. Germline CDR1 and CDR2: SQVTM and ANQGSEA. V dropped 6 bases and J dropped 5 bases, with 8 bases sitting between them. The CDR3 DNA sequence: TGCAGCGTCCCAACTAACAATGAGCAGTTCCTC. Protein: CSVPTNNEQFL.

The rearrangement joins TRBV5-6 to TRBJ2-7, with 7 nucleotides matching TRBD1. This CDR3 contains 13 residues. CDR1 is SGHDT, CDR2 YYEEEE, per germline. Unmatched junction bases numbered 11, after V lost 3 bases and J lost 11 bases. CDR3 region: CASSSSTGWVEYF. The CDR3 region has the DNA TGTGCCAGCAGCTCCTCGACAGGGTGGGTGGAGTACTTC.

This chain connects TRBV5-5 to TRBJ1-2, with D possibly TRBD1 on 5 matching bases. In germline, CDR1 is SGHKS, CDR2 YYEKEE (reference sequence). CDR3 length: 14 amino acids. V lost 4 bases and J lost 5, with 15 bases in between. Here the CDR3 reads CASSQVAGRYGYTF. CDR3 bases: TGTGCCAGCAGCCAAGTGGCAGGGAGGTATGGCTACACCTTC.

The chain recombines TRBV24-1 with TRBJ2-1; a possible D gene is TRBD2 (6 bases). Trimming pared 4 bases from V and 8 bases from J, leaving 20 bases between. The germline V gene encodes CDR1 KGHDR and CDR2 SFDVKD. The CDR3 is made up of 16 amino acids. CDR3 DNA sequence: TGTGCCACCAGTGACCCAGGAGGGCCAATCCCGGATGAGCAGTTCTTC. This gives the protein CATSDPGGPIPDEQFF.

There are many counts of this clonotype. This chain links TRBV27 with TRBJ1-1; tentatively, D is TRBD1 (6 bases). V was pared by 5 bases and J by 4 bases, with 11 bases between. Looked up from germline, CDR1 is MNHEY and CDR2 is SMNVEV (reference sequence). This CDR3 comprises 13 residues. In nucleotides, the CDR3 is TGTGCCAGCAGTATGCAGGGGACCACTGAAGCTTTCTTT. Residues: CASSMQGTTEAFF.

Note on this clonotype: One base away lies a much larger clone, so this may be a sequencing read error. The J gene is TRBJ2-3, the V gene TRBV10-3; perhaps TRBD1 as D (5 bases). The DNA end is more similar to TRBJ1-5, so the J call may be wrong. The V gene's germline CDR1 is ENHRY and CDR2 SYGVKD. This CDR3 region has 16 residues. CDR3 nucleotide sequence: TGTGCCATCTCCCGGACTAGCGGGGGGTCCACAGATACGCAGCATTTT. Encoded protein: CAISRTSGGSTDTQHF.

CDR3 residues: CASSLAGRAETQYF. The DNA for the CDR3 is TGTGCCAGCAGCTTAGCGGGGAGGGCAGAGACCCAGTACTTC. The genes are TRBV7-2 and TRBJ2-5; 7 nucleotides align to TRBD2. Germline V gene data show CDR1 as SGHTA and CDR2 as FQGNSA. The CDR3 totals 14 residues. J was trimmed by 4 bases and V by 0 bases; bases with no gene match: 2.

The genes are TRBV29-1 and TRBJ1-2; 7 nucleotides line up with TRBD1. Unmatched junction bases numbered 7, after V lost 6 bases and J lost 3 bases. This CDR3 has 13 amino acids. Germline loops: CDR1 SQVTM, CDR2 ANQGSEA. In DNA, the CDR3 is TGCAGCGTCCGGGACAGATCATACTATGGCTACACCTTC. Translation: CSVRDRSYYGYTF. The full variable domain, with the rest looked up from reference TRBV29-1 and TRBJ1-2, is SAVISQKPSRDICQRGTSLTIQCQVDSQVTMMFWYRQQPGQSLTLIATANQGSEATYESGFVIDKFPISRPNLTFSTLTVSNMSPEDSSIYLCSVRDRSYYGYTFGSGTRLTVV.

The chain couples TRBV12-3 or TRBV12-4 to TRBJ1-1; D might be TRBD1 (5 bases). The CDR3 runs to 12 residues. With 0 bases removed from V and 6 bases from J, the gap between germline ends came to 5 bases. CDR3 DNA: TGTGCCAGCAGTTTAGCAGGGGCTGAAGCTTTCTTT. It is translated as CASSLAGAEAFF.

In this sample, this clonotype turned up many times. The chain uses TRBV5-6 and TRBJ1-1, with D unresolved. The germline CDR1 and CDR2 sequences are SGHDT and YYEEEE. The V gene lost 1 base and the J gene lost 11 bases, with 9 bases spanning the gap. CDR3 size: 11 residues. For the CDR3, the DNA is TGTGCCAGCAGCTTGCGTCAGTATGCTTTCTTT. Protein product: CASSLRQYAFF.

This clonotype was counted many times. The V and J genes are TRBV6-5 and TRBJ2-1; 7 nucleotides align to TRBD1. Germline CDR1 reads MNHEY; CDR2 reads SVGAGI. The J segment lost 7 bases and the V segment lost 0 bases, leaving 3 bases of the junction unmatched. This CDR3 is 14 amino acids long. CDR3 residues: CASSYSTGRNEQFF. The CDR3, as DNA: TGTGCCAGCAGTTACTCGACAGGGCGAAATGAGCAGTTCTTC.